Shown below are 18 T cell receptor beta chains from a single sample sequenced in a study of blood T cell repertoires in COVID-19. Some clones are missing from TCRdb's copy, which holds only in-frame ones; the method was immunoSEQ multiplex PCR. Here the sample spans some 450,000 clones, around 90% being singletons. Sequenced sample: peripheral blood. These receptors were collected from a young man with COVID-19, enrolled during active disease.

The chain joins TRBV6-6 to TRBJ2-1; D is perhaps TRBD1 (6 bases). Germline V gene data show CDR1 as MNHNY and CDR2 as SVGAGI (reference sequence). The V end lost 7 bases, the J end lost 5 bases, and 12 bases lay between the germline ends. This CDR3 region has 13 residues. CDR3 loop: CASNQGPNNEQFF. CDR3 sequence (DNA): TGTGCCAGCAACCAGGGGCCGAACAATGAGCAGTTCTTC.

The chain recombines TRBV30 with TRBJ2-1, with D possibly TRBD2 on 6 matching bases. Germline values: CDR1 GTSNPN, CDR2 SVGIG (reference sequence). The V gene lost 4 bases and the J gene lost 7 bases, with 11 bases spanning the gap. The CDR3 has 12 residues. The CDR3 here is CAWMGLQNEQFF. The CDR3, as DNA: TGTGCCTGGATGGGACTTCAAAATGAGCAGTTCTTC.

The CDR3 DNA is TGTGCCAGCAGTGAATTACTGAGGGATGAAAAACTGTTTTTT. Encoded protein: CASSELLRDEKLFF. The V gene is TRBV6-1, the J gene TRBJ1-4; no clear D gene. Germline CDR1 is MNHNS and CDR2 is SASEGT. The CDR3 totals 14 residues. Trimming removed 2 bases at V and 6 bases at J, with 10 bases between.

The chain links TRBV27 to TRBJ2-7; 8 bases line up with TRBD1. Germline CDR1 reads MNHEY; CDR2 reads SMNVEV (reference sequence). Germline trimming cut 5 bases from V and 6 bases from J; bases unmatched to any gene: 9. The CDR3 has 14 amino acids. The CDR3: CASSPDRTGIEQYF. The CDR3 DNA reads as TGTGCCAGCAGTCCAGACCGGACAGGGATCGAGCAGTACTTC.

The CDR3 loop is CASSSQGLASYEQYF. The CDR3, as DNA: TGTGCCAGCAGTTCCCAGGGACTAGCCTCCTACGAGCAGTACTTC. V is TRBV27 and J is TRBJ2-7, with 9 bases aligning to TRBD2. V shed 4 bases and J 0 bases; nucleotides not matched to a gene: 4. Per germline, CDR1 MNHEY and CDR2 SMNVEV (reference sequence). The CDR3 contains 15 residues.

The chain carries TRBV18 and TRBJ1-1, with D possibly TRBD1 on 5 matching bases. The CDR3 runs to 15 residues. CDR1 KGHSH and CDR2 LQKENI come from the germline V gene. V lost 2 bases, J lost 5 bases, and 15 bases lay in between. The CDR3 nucleotides are TGTGCCAGCTCACCAATGCCGGGTAGGGGAACTGAAGCTTTCTTT. It translates to CASSPMPGRGTEAFF.

The rearrangement joins TRBV5-4 to TRBJ2-5; TRBD2 matches at 7 bases. V gave up 2 bases and J gave up 4 bases; unmatched junction bases: 17. CDR3 size: 18 residues. Germline V CDR1 and CDR2: SGHNT, YYREEE (reference sequence). In DNA form, the CDR3 reads TGTGCCAGCAGCTTTCCAAAGGCGGGCGCTGGGGGGGGAGAGACCCAGTACTTC. Protein: CASSFPKAGAGGGETQYF.

The chain joins TRBV24-1 to TRBJ2-3; 7 positions match TRBD1. The germline V gene has CDR1 KGHDR and CDR2 SFDVKD. With V trimmed by 10 bases and J by 5 bases, 5 bases remained unmatched. The CDR3 loop spans 12 amino acids. The DNA for the CDR3 is TGTGCCACGTCGACAGGGAAAGATACGCAGTATTTT. It encodes CATSTGKDTQYF.

The chain carries TRBV27 and TRBJ2-3; D remains unclear. Germline V gene lookup returns CDR1 MNHEY and CDR2 SMNVEV (reference sequence). V lost 6 bases and J lost 0, with 10 bases in between. The CDR3 length is 14 residues. The CDR3: CASSPTASTDTQYF. CDR3 nucleotides: TGTGCCAGCAGCCCTACTGCTAGCACAGATACGCAGTATTTT.

The V call is TRBV7-9, the J call TRBJ1-6; 10 positions agree with TRBD1. Germline CDR1 SEHNR, CDR2 FQNEAQ (reference sequence). The CDR3 covers 18 residues. V dropped 4 bases and J dropped 4; count of bases not matched to a gene: 10. CDR3 nucleotides: TGTGCCAGCAGCTCAAGAAGCCCGGGACAGGGGTATAATTCACCCCTCCACTTT. Residues: CASSSRSPGQGYNSPLHF.

The V and J genes are TRBV4-1 and TRBJ2-5, with TRBD2 matching 12 bases. This CDR3 region has 15 residues. V trimming: 3 bases; J trimming: 5 bases; junction bases outside the gene matches: 4. Germline lookup yields CDR1 MGHRA and CDR2 YSYEKL. The CDR3 nucleotides are TGCGCCAGCAGCCACTCACTAGCGGGGGGCGAGACCCAGTACTTC. Its translation is CASSHSLAGGETQYF.

Concerning this clone itself: At one end the junction does not follow the germline gene, possibly because of a read error. The J gene is TRBJ2-1, the V gene TRBV20-1; possible D gene TRBD2, 6 bases. The CDR3 is made up of 10 amino acids. CDR1 and CDR2 from the germline V gene are DFQATT and SNEGSKA (reference sequence). DNA for the CDR3: TGCAGTGCTAGTGTGCGTGGGGGGATCTTC. Translated: CSASVRGGIF.

This chain uses TRBV6-5 with TRBJ1-5; tentatively, D is TRBD1 (6 bases). This CDR3 comprises 13 residues. Germline V gives CDR1 MNHEY, CDR2 SVGAGI. V dropped 8 bases and J dropped 0 bases, with 8 bases sitting between them. CDR3 bases: TGTGCCAGCCGGACAGATAGCAATCAGCCCCAGCATTTT. Protein product: CASRTDSNQPQHF.

The CDR3 DNA follows: TGCGCCAGCAGCCAAGATCGGCCGCGCCCCGGGGCGAGGGGGCCCGCCGGGGAGCTGTTTTTT. It translates to CASSQDRPRPGARGPAGELFF. The chain uses TRBV4-1 and TRBJ2-2, with 7 bases that match TRBD1. Germline CDR1 MGHRA, CDR2 YSYEKL. V was clipped by 0 bases and J by 6 bases; unmatched bases: 22. CDR3 length: 21 amino acids.

CDR3 sequence reads: CASKKIGTGSTFF. The CDR3 DNA reads as TGTGCCAGCAAAAAAATAGGGACAGGGTCCACTTTCTTT. The V call is TRBV12-3 or TRBV12-4, the J call TRBJ1-1; 9 positions match TRBD1. The length of the CDR3 is 13 residues. Unmatched junction bases numbered 12, after V lost 7 bases and J lost 12 bases.

The chain employs TRBV11-2 and TRBJ2-7; 9 positions agree with TRBD1. V gave up 5 bases and J gave up 2 bases; unmatched junction bases: 4. This CDR3 spans 14 amino acids. Germline V gene sequence: CDR1 SGHAT, CDR2 FQNNGV. CDR3 residues: CASSPGQGPYEQYF. In nucleotides, the CDR3 is TGTGCCAGCAGCCCGGGACAGGGCCCCTACGAGCAGTACTTC.

This rearrangement joins TRBV7-8 to TRBJ2-5; 7 bases agree with TRBD1. CDR1 and CDR2 (germline): SGHVS, FQNEAQ. Trimming took 4 bases from V and 3 from J; bases not matched to a gene: 8. This CDR3 contains 15 residues. In nucleotides, the CDR3 is TGTGCCAGCAGCTACAACCGGGACAGCAAAGAGACCCAGTACTTC. It is translated as CASSYNRDSKETQYF.

The genes are TRBV23-1 and TRBJ1-3; D is ambiguous. TRBV23-1 is marked as an open reading frame, function uncertain. The CDR3 extends over 14 amino acids. The ends were cut back, 9 bases at V and 0 bases at J, with 12 bases in the middle. As DNA, the CDR3 is TGCGCCAGTCAACTGTTAAGCTCTGGAAACACCATATATTTT. Protein sequence: CASQLLSSGNTIYF.